This TCR beta chain was captured in a study of blood T cell repertoires in COVID-19. Overall study: The United States, Italy and Spain provided the acute and convalescent COVID-19 samples. PBMCs, B-cell-depleted T cells, or T cells were the source of the cDNA or gDNA that made up the material.

In the study's own analysis: Reference gene primers were amplified, and this amplification served to estimate nucleated cell counts. Assay used: immunoSEQ multiplex PCR; TCRdb lists only in-frame clones, some missing. For V, J and clone size, that table is used; D and trimming come from the DNA. The sample shows roughly 180,000 clones, 82% of them seen only once. Germline values: CDR1 MNHNY, CDR2 SVGAGI (reference sequence). The junction had 9 bases not matched to a gene; V was cut back by 7 bases and J by 3 bases. The CDR3 is 16 residues long. This sequence joins TRBV6-6 and TRBJ1-6, with 7 bases lining up with TRBD1. The source of this sequence is a woman of 80 years or more with active or convalescent COVID-19. The sample taken for sequencing was peripheral blood. CDR3 sequence (DNA): TGTGCCAGCAAGTTTGACAGGGACGTCTATAATTCACCCCTCCACTTT. It is translated as CASKFDRDVYNSPLHF.